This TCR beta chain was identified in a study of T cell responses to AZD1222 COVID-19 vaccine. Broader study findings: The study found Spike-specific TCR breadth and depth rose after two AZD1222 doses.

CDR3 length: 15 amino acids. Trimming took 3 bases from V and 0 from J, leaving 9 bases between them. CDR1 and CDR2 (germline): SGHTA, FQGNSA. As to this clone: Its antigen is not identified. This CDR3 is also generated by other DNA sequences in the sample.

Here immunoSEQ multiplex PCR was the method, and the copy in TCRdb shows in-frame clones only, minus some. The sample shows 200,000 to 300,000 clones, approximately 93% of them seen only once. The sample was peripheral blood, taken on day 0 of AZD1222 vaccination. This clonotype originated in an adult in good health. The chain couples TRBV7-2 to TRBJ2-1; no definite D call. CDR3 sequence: CASSLAYSSYNEQFF. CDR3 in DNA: TGTGCCAGCAGCTTGGCTTACAGCTCCTACAATGAGCAGTTCTTC.